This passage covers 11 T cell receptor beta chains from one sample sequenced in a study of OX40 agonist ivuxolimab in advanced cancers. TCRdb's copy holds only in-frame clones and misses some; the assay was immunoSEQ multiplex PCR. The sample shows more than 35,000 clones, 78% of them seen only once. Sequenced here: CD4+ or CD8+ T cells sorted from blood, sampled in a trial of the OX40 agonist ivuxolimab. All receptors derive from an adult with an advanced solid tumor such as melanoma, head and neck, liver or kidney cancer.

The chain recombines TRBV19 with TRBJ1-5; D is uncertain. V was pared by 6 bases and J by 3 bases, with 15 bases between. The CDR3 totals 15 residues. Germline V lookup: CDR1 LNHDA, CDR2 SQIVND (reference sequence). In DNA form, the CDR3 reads TGTGCCAGTAGGGCGGCAGGAGGAAACAATCAGCCCCAGCATTTT. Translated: CASRAAGGNNQPQHF. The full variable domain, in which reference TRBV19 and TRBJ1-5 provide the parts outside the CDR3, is DGGITQSPKYLFRKEGQNVTLSCEQNLNHDAMYWYRQDPGQGLRLIYYSQIVNDFQKGDIAEGYSVSREKKESFPLTVTSAQKNPTAFYLCASRAAGGNNQPQHFGDGTRLSIL.

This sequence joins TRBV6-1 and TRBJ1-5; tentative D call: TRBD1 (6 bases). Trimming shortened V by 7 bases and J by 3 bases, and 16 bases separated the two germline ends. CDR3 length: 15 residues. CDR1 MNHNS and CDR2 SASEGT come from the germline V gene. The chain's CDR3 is CASNPTGNYNQPQHF. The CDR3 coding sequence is TGTGCCAGCAACCCTACAGGGAATTACAATCAGCCCCAGCATTTT.

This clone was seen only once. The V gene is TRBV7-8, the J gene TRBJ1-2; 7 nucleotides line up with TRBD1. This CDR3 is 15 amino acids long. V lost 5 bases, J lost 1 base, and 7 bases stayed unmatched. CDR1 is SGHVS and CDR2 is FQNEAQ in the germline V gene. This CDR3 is CASSKRDSDNYGYTF. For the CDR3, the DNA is TGTGCCAGCAGCAAAAGGGACAGCGATAACTATGGCTACACCTTC.

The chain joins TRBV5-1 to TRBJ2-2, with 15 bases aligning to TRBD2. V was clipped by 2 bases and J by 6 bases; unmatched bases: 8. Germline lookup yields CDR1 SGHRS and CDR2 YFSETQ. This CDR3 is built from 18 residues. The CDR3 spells CASSFGLAGGRTAGELFF. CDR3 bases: TGCGCCAGCAGCTTCGGACTAGCGGGGGGGCGGACAGCCGGGGAGCTGTTTTTT.

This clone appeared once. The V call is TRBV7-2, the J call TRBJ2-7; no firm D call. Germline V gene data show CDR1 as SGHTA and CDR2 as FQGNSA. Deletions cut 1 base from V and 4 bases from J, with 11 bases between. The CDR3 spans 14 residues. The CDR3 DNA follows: TGTGCCAGCAGCTTAGGAAGGTCTAGTTACGAGCAGTACTTC. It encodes CASSLGRSSYEQYF.

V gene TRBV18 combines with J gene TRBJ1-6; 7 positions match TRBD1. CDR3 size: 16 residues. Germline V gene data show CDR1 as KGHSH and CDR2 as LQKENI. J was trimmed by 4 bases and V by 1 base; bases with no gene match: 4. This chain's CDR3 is CASSPQGAGYNSPLHF. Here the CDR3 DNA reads TGTGCCAGCTCACCACAGGGGGCGGGGTATAATTCACCCCTCCACTTT.

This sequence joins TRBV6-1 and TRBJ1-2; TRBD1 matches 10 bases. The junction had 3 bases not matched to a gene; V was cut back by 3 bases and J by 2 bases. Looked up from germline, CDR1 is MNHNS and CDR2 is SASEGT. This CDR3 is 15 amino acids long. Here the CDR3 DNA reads TGTGCCAGCAGTGAGGGACAGGGGAGGAACTATGGCTACACCTTC. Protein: CASSEGQGRNYGYTF.

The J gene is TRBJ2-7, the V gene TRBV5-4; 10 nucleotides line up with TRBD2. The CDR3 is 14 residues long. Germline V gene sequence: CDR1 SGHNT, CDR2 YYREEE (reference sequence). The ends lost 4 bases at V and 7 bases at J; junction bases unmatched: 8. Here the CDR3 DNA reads TGTGCCAGCAGCACAGAGCGGGAGGGTTTGGAGCAGTACTTC. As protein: CASSTEREGLEQYF.

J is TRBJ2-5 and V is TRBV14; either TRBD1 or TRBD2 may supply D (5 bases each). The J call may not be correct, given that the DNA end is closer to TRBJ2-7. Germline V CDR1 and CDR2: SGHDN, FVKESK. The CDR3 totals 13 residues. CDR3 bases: TGTGCCAGCAGCCAAGTTCGGGGCCACGAGCAGTACTTC. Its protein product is CASSQVRGHEQYF.

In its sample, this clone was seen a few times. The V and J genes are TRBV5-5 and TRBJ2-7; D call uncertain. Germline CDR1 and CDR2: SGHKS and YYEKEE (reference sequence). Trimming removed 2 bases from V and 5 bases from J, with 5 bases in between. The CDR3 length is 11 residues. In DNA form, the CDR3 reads TGTGCCAGCAGCTTCTCGAACGAGCAGTACTTC. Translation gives CASSFSNEQYF.

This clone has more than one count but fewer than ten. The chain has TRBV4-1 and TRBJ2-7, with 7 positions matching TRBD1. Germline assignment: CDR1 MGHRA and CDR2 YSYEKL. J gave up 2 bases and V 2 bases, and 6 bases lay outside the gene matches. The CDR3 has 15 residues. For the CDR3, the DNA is TGCGCCAGCAGCCAACCGACAGGGAACCCCTACGAGCAGTACTTC. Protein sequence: CASSQPTGNPYEQYF.